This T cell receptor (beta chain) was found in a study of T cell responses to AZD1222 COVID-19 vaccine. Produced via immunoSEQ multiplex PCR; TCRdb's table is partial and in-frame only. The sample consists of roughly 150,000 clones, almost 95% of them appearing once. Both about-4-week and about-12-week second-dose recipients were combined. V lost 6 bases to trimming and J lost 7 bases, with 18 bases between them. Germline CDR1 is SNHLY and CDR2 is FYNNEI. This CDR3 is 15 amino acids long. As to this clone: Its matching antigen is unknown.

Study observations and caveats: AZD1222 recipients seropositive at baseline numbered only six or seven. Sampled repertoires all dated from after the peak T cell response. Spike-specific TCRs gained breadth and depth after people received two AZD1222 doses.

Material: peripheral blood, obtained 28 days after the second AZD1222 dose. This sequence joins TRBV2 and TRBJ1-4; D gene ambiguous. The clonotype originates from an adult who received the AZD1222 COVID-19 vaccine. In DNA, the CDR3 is TGTGCCAGCAGCTTAAAATACGCAGGTCTTGAAAAACTGTTTTTT. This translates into CASSLKYAGLEKLFF.